A single sample gave rise to the 29 T cell receptor beta chains below, sequenced in a study of blood T cell repertoires in COVID-19. Clones were sequenced by immunoSEQ multiplex PCR, and TCRdb holds only the in-frame ones, with some missing. The data show roughly 38,000 clones, roughly 80% seen once. Material for sequencing was peripheral blood. The receptors here all came from a man in his sixties in a cohort sampled during active COVID-19.

The chain combines TRBV5-1 with TRBJ2-7; TRBD1 agrees at 10 bases. V gave up 4 bases and J gave up 1 base; unmatched junction bases: 2. Germline V gene lookup returns CDR1 SGHRS and CDR2 YFSETQ. This CDR3 region has 14 residues. CDR3 nucleotides: TGCGCCAGCAGCCTGGACAGGGGGTCCTACGAGCAGTACTTC. Amino acid sequence: CASSLDRGSYEQYF.

Only one count was recorded for this clone. The chain links TRBV5-1 to TRBJ2-6; 7 nucleotides line up with TRBD2. The CDR3 runs to 20 residues. Per germline, CDR1 SGHRS and CDR2 YFSETQ. The V and J ends lost 0 bases and 1 base, in that order; junction bases with no gene match: 13. Here the CDR3 reads CASSLAPTSTGLSGANVLTF. CDR3 DNA sequence: TGCGCCAGCAGCTTGGCCCCGACTAGCACCGGTCTTTCTGGGGCCAACGTCCTGACTTTC.

The chain employs TRBV5-4 and TRBJ2-5; 10 bases fit TRBD2. The CDR3 is 16 amino acids. Trimming cost V 3 bases and J 0 bases; bases outside gene matches: 5. The germline V gene encodes CDR1 SGHNT and CDR2 YYREEE (reference sequence). CDR3 amino acids: CASSYRLAGYQETQYF. CDR3 in DNA: TGTGCCAGCAGCTACCGACTAGCGGGTTACCAAGAGACCCAGTACTTC.

V is TRBV7-8 and J is TRBJ2-2; 9 bases are a match to TRBD1. The CDR3 is 16 amino acids. V was pared by 5 bases and J by 4 bases, with 8 bases of the junction left unmatched. From germline, CDR1 is SGHVS and CDR2 FQNEAQ. The CDR3 loop reads CASSLQGARGTGELFF. DNA of the CDR3: TGTGCCAGCAGCCTACAGGGGGCAAGAGGCACCGGGGAGCTGTTTTTT.

The chain uses TRBV29-1 and TRBJ1-1; no clear D. Germline CDR1 and CDR2: SQVTM and ANQGSEA. V lost 3 bases and J 0 bases, leaving 11 bases between the germline ends. The CDR3 consists of 14 residues. The CDR3 DNA follows: TGCAGCGTTGATTGGGGAGGCTTGAACACTGAAGCTTTCTTT. This gives the protein CSVDWGGLNTEAFF.

The chain couples TRBV12-3 or TRBV12-4 to TRBJ2-1, with D perhaps matching TRBD2 (5 bases). This CDR3 contains 12 residues. V gave up 5 bases and J gave up 9 bases, with 11 bases separating them. The CDR3 region is CASSAGLGEQFF. DNA for the CDR3: TGTGCCAGCAGTGCCGGACTGGGTGAGCAGTTCTTC.

This clone was seen a few times. The chain uses TRBV7-9 and TRBJ1-6; D remains unclear. This CDR3 is 15 amino acids long. V lost 4 bases and J lost 7, with 14 bases in between. CDR1 is SEHNR, CDR2 FQNEAQ, per germline (reference sequence). CDR3 in amino acids: CASSSAAWANSPLHF. CDR3 sequence (DNA): TGTGCCAGCAGCTCCGCTGCCTGGGCGAATTCACCCCTCCACTTT.

The chain carries TRBV7-2 and TRBJ2-7; TRBD1 matches at 9 bases. The V gene's germline CDR1 is SGHTA and CDR2 FQGNSA. This CDR3 has 14 residues. V trimming: 3 bases; J trimming: 6 bases; junction bases outside the gene matches: 6. The CDR3 here is CASSLDRGPFEQYF. CDR3 in DNA: TGTGCCAGCAGCTTGGACAGGGGTCCTTTCGAGCAGTACTTC.

This clone was counted once. CDR3 amino acids: CASSTQGAIGNTEAFF. The CDR3, as DNA: TGTGCCAGCAGCACTCAGGGGGCAATCGGGAACACTGAAGCTTTCTTT. The chain has TRBV11-2 and TRBJ1-1; 8 nucleotides align to TRBD1. The V gene's germline CDR1 is SGHAT and CDR2 FQNNGV. V was clipped by 5 bases and J by 1 base; unmatched bases: 9. This CDR3 has 16 amino acids.

The J gene is TRBJ2-3, the V gene TRBV7-3; 9 positions match TRBD2. This CDR3 comprises 18 residues. V trimming: 2 bases; J trimming: 4 bases; junction bases outside the gene matches: 13. Germline lookup yields CDR1 SGHTA and CDR2 FQGTGA. CDR3 loop: CASSLAQGSGSGADTQYF. DNA for the CDR3: TGTGCCAGCAGCTTAGCACAGGGTAGCGGGAGCGGCGCAGATACGCAGTATTTT.

CDR3 sequence: CASSSNSGGLYNEQFF. The CDR3 coding sequence is TGTGCCAGCAGCTCGAATAGCGGGGGGCTTTACAATGAGCAGTTCTTC. V and J are TRBV5-4 and TRBJ2-1; 10 bases are shared with TRBD2. V dropped 3 bases and J dropped 4; count of bases not matched to a gene: 7. Germline CDR1 and CDR2: SGHNT and YYREEE (reference sequence). The CDR3 loop spans 16 amino acids.

This clone was detected only a few times. V and J are TRBV4-1 and TRBJ2-1; tentative D call: TRBD1 (5 bases). The CDR3 consists of 14 residues. Germline CDR1 reads MGHRA; CDR2 reads YSYEKL. The ends were cut back, 4 bases at V and 5 bases at J, with 12 bases in the middle. In DNA, the CDR3 is TGCGCCAGCAGCCCGCTGACAGAGAACAATGAGCAGTTCTTC. Protein product: CASSPLTENNEQFF.

The CDR3 protein is CASSPRGREDYGYTF. In DNA, the CDR3 is TGCGCCAGCAGCCCCAGGGGCAGAGAAGACTATGGCTACACCTTC. This chain connects TRBV10-1 to TRBJ1-2; weak D call: TRBD1 (6 bases). Trimming left V 6 bases short and J 3 bases short, with 17 bases between. Germline V gives CDR1 WNHNN, CDR2 SYGVQD (reference sequence). CDR3 size: 15 residues.

The chain has TRBV24-1 and TRBJ2-2, with 9 bases lining up with TRBD1. V shed 4 bases and J 6 bases; nucleotides not matched to a gene: 5. The CDR3 is 15 residues long. From germline, CDR1 is KGHDR and CDR2 SFDVKD. DNA of the CDR3: TGTGCCACCAGTGAGCGGGACAGGGAGTCCGGGGAGCTGTTTTTT. Protein: CATSERDRESGELFF.

The V call is TRBV5-1, the J call TRBJ1-3; D is perhaps TRBD1 (5 bases). V gave up 0 bases and J gave up 7 bases, with 8 bases separating them. CDR1 is SGHRS, CDR2 YFSETQ, per germline. The CDR3 length is 13 residues. The CDR3 bases are TGCGCCAGCAGCTTGGATCAGGGCAACACCATATATTTT. Its protein product is CASSLDQGNTIYF.

The chain links TRBV2 to TRBJ1-5; TRBD1 might be the D (6 bases). Trimming stripped 3 bases from V and 7 bases from J, with 16 bases between. Germline V gene data show CDR1 as SNHLY and CDR2 as FYNNEI. This CDR3 comprises 15 residues. This chain's CDR3 is CASSDFGQQNQPQHF. CDR3 nucleotide sequence: TGTGCCAGCAGTGATTTTGGACAGCAAAACCAGCCCCAGCATTTT.

The gene calls are TRBV12-3 or TRBV12-4 and TRBJ1-2; TRBD1 might be the D (6 bases). V lost 5 bases and J lost 7, with 14 bases in between. CDR3 size: 13 residues. CDR3 sequence reads: CASSPQGRGGYTF. CDR3 bases: TGTGCCAGCAGTCCTCAGGGGAGGGGTGGCTACACCTTC.

The chain has TRBV27 and TRBJ2-1; D remains unclear. The germline CDR1 and CDR2 sequences are MNHEY and SMNVEV (reference sequence). V shed 6 bases and J shed 1 base, with 10 bases lying between them. The CDR3 is 14 residues long. CDR3 coding DNA: TGTGCCAGCAGCCCCTTGCGGTCCTACAATGAGCAGTTCTTC. Translating it yields CASSPLRSYNEQFF.

The chain is built from TRBV5-6 and TRBJ2-1; 9 bases are a match to TRBD2. In germline, CDR1 is SGHDT, CDR2 YYEEEE. CDR3 length equals 16 residues. Unmatched junction bases numbered 7, after V lost 3 bases and J lost 3 bases. CDR3 amino acids: CASSYSGTSFYNEQFF. The DNA of the CDR3 is TGTGCCAGCAGCTATTCCGGGACTAGCTTCTACAATGAGCAGTTCTTC.

The rearrangement joins TRBV16 to TRBJ2-1; 9 nucleotides match TRBD2. Germline values: CDR1 KGHSY, CDR2 FQNENV. J was trimmed by 6 bases and V by 3 bases; bases with no gene match: 6. This CDR3 region has 15 residues. The CDR3 loop reads CASSHGTSFGNEQFF. CDR3 bases: TGTGCCAGCAGCCATGGGACTAGCTTTGGCAATGAGCAGTTCTTC.

This clone showed up just a few times. J is TRBJ1-2 and V is TRBV19; unclear D gene. Trimming removed 1 base from V and 4 bases from J, with 13 bases in between. Germline CDR1 and CDR2: LNHDA and SQIVND (reference sequence). The length of the CDR3 is 15 residues. The DNA of the CDR3 is TGTGCCAGTAGTATAGTCGGCAGGTTCTCCTATGGCTACACCTTC. This encodes CASSIVGRFSYGYTF.

This rearrangement joins TRBV10-3 to TRBJ1-3; D ambiguous. The CDR3 has 16 residues. Trimming took 4 bases from V and 0 from J, leaving 13 bases between them. CDR1 ENHRY and CDR2 SYGVKD come from the germline V gene. The CDR3 sequence: CAISGHELSSGNTIYF. The CDR3 nucleotides are TGTGCCATCAGTGGACACGAGCTAAGCTCTGGAAACACCATATATTTT.

This chain joins TRBV9 and TRBJ1-6; D remains ambiguous. CDR1 SGDLS and CDR2 YYNGEE come from the germline V gene. V lost 2 bases to trimming and J lost 8 bases, with 8 bases between them. The CDR3 spans 13 residues. The CDR3 DNA sequence: TGTGCCAGCAGCGTCAAGAGGGATTCACCCCTCCACTTT. The encoded protein is CASSVKRDSPLHF.

This chain connects TRBV4-1 to TRBJ2-7; TRBD2 aligns across 10 bases. The germline CDR1 and CDR2 sequences are MGHRA and YSYEKL. With 0 bases clipped from V and 7 bases from J, the junction kept 9 bases outside the gene matches. The CDR3 runs 16 residues. In nucleotides, the CDR3 is TGCGCCAGCAGCCAAGATTGGCTAGCGGGAGTAAAAGAGCAGTACTTC. Translated, it gives CASSQDWLAGVKEQYF.

V usage is TRBV27 and J usage is TRBJ2-2, with TRBD2 identical over 14 bases. V gave up 6 bases and J gave up 4 bases; unmatched junction bases: 7. CDR3 length: 17 residues. The germline gives CDR1 MNHEY, CDR2 SMNVEV (reference sequence). Here the CDR3 reads CASRPTSGRASTGELFF. The CDR3 DNA reads TGTGCCAGCAGACCGACTAGCGGGAGGGCCAGCACCGGGGAGCTGTTTTTT.

This clone was counted between two and nine times. The chain employs TRBV5-1 and TRBJ2-1, with D tentatively TRBD2 (6 bases). Germline-derived CDR1 and CDR2 are SGHRS and YFSETQ. This CDR3 has 14 amino acids. Trimming removed 3 bases at V and 5 bases at J, with 12 bases between. CDR3 nucleotides: TGCGCCAGCAGCTCTCAGCGGGCTGACAATGAGCAGTTCTTC. Encoded protein: CASSSQRADNEQFF.

This chain joins TRBV19 and TRBJ2-2; 11 nucleotides align to TRBD2. With 5 bases clipped from V and 5 bases from J, the junction kept 10 bases outside the gene matches. Looked up from germline, CDR1 is LNHDA and CDR2 is SQIVND (reference sequence). The CDR3 covers 17 residues. The CDR3 loop is CASSPLAGAVGTGELFF. CDR3 bases: TGTGCCAGTAGTCCACTAGCGGGGGCGGTAGGGACCGGGGAGCTGTTTTTT.

The V and J genes are TRBV6-1 and TRBJ2-7, with a possible D match to TRBD2 (5 bases). Germline CDR1 and CDR2: MNHNS and SASEGT. The CDR3 runs to 14 residues. Trimming took off 0 bases at V and 5 bases at J, with 11 bases between the two ends. CDR3 sequence (DNA): TGTGCCAGCAGTGAAGCAGGGCCGGAGGACGAGCAGTACTTC. It encodes CASSEAGPEDEQYF.

V is TRBV15 and J is TRBJ2-5, with 7 positions matching TRBD2. This CDR3 is 16 amino acids long. CDR1 and CDR2 from the germline V gene are LNHNV and YYDKDF (reference sequence). V trimming: 1 base; J trimming: 1 base; junction bases outside the gene matches: 6. The CDR3 bases are TGTGCCACCAGCAGAGGCGGGAGCCCGCCCCAAGAGACCCAGTACTTC. It specifies CATSRGGSPPQETQYF.